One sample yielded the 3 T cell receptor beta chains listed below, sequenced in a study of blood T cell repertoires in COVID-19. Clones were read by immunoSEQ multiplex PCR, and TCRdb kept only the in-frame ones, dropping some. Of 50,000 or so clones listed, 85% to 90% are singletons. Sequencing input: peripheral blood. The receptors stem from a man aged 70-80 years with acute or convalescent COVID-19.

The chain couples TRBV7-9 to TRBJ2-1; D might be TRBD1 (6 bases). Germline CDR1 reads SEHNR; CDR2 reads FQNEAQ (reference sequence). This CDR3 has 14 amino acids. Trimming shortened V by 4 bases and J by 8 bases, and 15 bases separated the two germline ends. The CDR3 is CASSSRQGLDEQFF. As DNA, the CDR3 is TGTGCCAGCAGCTCGCGCCAGGGGTTGGATGAGCAGTTCTTC.

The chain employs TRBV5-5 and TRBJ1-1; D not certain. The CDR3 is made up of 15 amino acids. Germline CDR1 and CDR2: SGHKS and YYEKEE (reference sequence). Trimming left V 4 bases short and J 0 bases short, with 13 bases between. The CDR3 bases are TGTGCCAGCAGCCCCAGAGGCGAGATGAACACTGAAGCTTTCTTT. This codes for CASSPRGEMNTEAFF.

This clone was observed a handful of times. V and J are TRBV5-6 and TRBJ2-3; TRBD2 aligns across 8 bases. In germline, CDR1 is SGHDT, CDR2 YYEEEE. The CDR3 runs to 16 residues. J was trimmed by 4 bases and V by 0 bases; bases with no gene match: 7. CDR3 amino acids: CASSLAGGRTSDTQYF. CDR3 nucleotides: TGTGCCAGCAGCTTGGCCGGCGGGAGGACCTCAGATACGCAGTATTTT.